The 22 T cell receptor beta chains given below trace back to one sample, sequenced in a study of cytomegalovirus exposure and HLA in healthy donors. In the PCR, 60 Vbeta and 13 Jbeta primers were used. Some clones are missing from TCRdb's copy, which holds only in-frame ones; the method was immunoSEQ multiplex PCR. The sample holds about 250,000 clones, about 77% seen once. The sample consisted of PBMCs. Every receptor here comes from a boy aged 10-17 years in good health and CMV-seronegative.

The rearrangement uses TRBV5-1 and TRBJ2-3; D is unclear. V was trimmed by 5 bases and J by 1 base, leaving 11 bases between them. The length of the CDR3 is 14 residues. Per germline, CDR1 SGHRS and CDR2 YFSETQ. The CDR3 DNA reads as TGCGCCAGCAGGTCAACTCTGCGCACAGATACGCAGTATTTT. This encodes CASRSTLRTDTQYF.

This clone occurred once. This chain uses TRBV30 with TRBJ1-1; unclear D gene. The CDR3 totals 13 residues. V was cut by 0 bases and J by 0 bases, with 5 bases left in between. Per the germline V gene, CDR1 is GTSNPN and CDR2 is SVGIG (reference sequence). The CDR3 protein is CAWSVQVNTEAFF. CDR3 DNA: TGTGCCTGGAGTGTACAAGTGAACACTGAAGCTTTCTTT.

The rearrangement uses TRBV5-1 and TRBJ1-4; D is unclear. The CDR3 length is 14 residues. Trimming took 4 bases from V and 7 from J, leaving 14 bases between them. Germline V gives CDR1 SGHRS, CDR2 YFSETQ. The CDR3 sequence: CASSVDLIGEKLFF. CDR3 coding DNA: TGCGCCAGCAGCGTGGACCTTATCGGTGAAAAACTGTTTTTT.

This chain links TRBV10-3 with TRBJ2-1; a possible D gene is TRBD1 (6 bases). V dropped 8 bases and J dropped 6 bases, with 23 bases sitting between them. CDR1 is ENHRY, CDR2 SYGVKD, per germline. There are 16 residues in the CDR3. CDR3 nucleotide sequence: TGTGCCATCTCTTCTCTTAAATCCAGCAGGGGCAATGAGCAGTTCTTC. The encoded protein is CAISSLKSSRGNEQFF.

The genes are TRBV25-1 and TRBJ2-3, with D maybe TRBD2 (6 bases). Germline loops: CDR1 MGHDK, CDR2 SYGVNS. The length of the CDR3 is 17 residues. V lost 0 bases, J lost 0 bases, and 13 bases lay in between. The CDR3 coding sequence is TGTGCCAGCAGTGAATATAGCGGCGGACCGAGCACAGATACGCAGTATTTT. This codes for CASSEYSGGPSTDTQYF.

This CDR3 reads CASSAAVTDTQYF. CDR3 DNA sequence: TGTGCCAGTAGTGCCGCGGTCACAGATACGCAGTATTTT. V usage is TRBV19 and J usage is TRBJ2-3; D is undetermined. Germline-derived CDR1 and CDR2 are LNHDA and SQIVND (reference sequence). The CDR3 runs to 13 residues. Trimming took off 5 bases at V and 2 bases at J, with 8 bases between the two ends.

This rearrangement joins TRBV10-1 to TRBJ1-6, with D perhaps matching TRBD1 (5 bases). The CDR3 loop spans 15 amino acids. Germline CDR1 is WNHNN and CDR2 is SYGVQD (reference sequence). The ends were cut back, 3 bases at V and 10 bases at J, with 16 bases in the middle. The CDR3 loop reads CASSDPRDAGSPLHF. The CDR3 DNA follows: TGCGCCAGCAGTGACCCCCGGGACGCGGGGTCACCCCTCCACTTT.

The chain links TRBV27 to TRBJ2-3; D is ambiguous. V gave up 6 bases and J gave up 5 bases, with 18 bases separating them. The germline V gene encodes CDR1 MNHEY and CDR2 SMNVEV (reference sequence). The CDR3 length is 15 residues. In DNA form, the CDR3 reads TGTGCCAGCAGACCAAAAACAAGTTTCCAAGATACGCAGTATTTT. This translates into CASRPKTSFQDTQYF.

CDR3 bases: TGCAGCGCCAGCCCGGGTCGTGGAGTGGGCACAGATACGCAGTATTTT. Translated, it gives CSASPGRGVGTDTQYF. The chain is built from TRBV29-1 and TRBJ2-3, with no clear D. CDR3 size: 16 residues. CDR1 is SQVTM, CDR2 ANQGSEA, per germline. Trimming cost V 7 bases and J 1 base, with 21 bases left between them.

V and J are TRBV11-3 and TRBJ1-2; TRBD1 might be the D (6 bases). Trimming removed 5 bases at V and 8 bases at J, with 15 bases between. This CDR3 is built from 13 residues. Per germline, CDR1 SGHNT and CDR2 YENEEA. The CDR3 DNA sequence: TGTGCCAGCAGCCCAGGACAGCAGTGGGGCTACACCTTC. Translated, it gives CASSPGQQWGYTF.

Only a few counts were recorded for this clone. The V gene is TRBV11-3, the J gene TRBJ1-3; unclear D gene. Germline CDR1 SGHNT, CDR2 YENEEA. V shed 10 bases and J shed 0 bases, with 10 bases lying between them. This CDR3 has 13 residues. CDR3 bases: TGTGCCACACGATTGAGCTCTGGAAACACCATATATTTT. Its translation: CATRLSSGNTIYF.

This clone was detected only once. The DNA for the CDR3 is TGTGCCAGCAGCCGTACAGGGGACACTGAAGCTTTCTTT. Its translation: CASSRTGDTEAFF. The chain uses TRBV9 and TRBJ1-1; TRBD1 aligns across 7 bases. The CDR3 is 13 residues long. Germline CDR1 reads SGDLS; CDR2 reads YYNGEE. The V segment lost 4 bases and the J segment 3 bases; nucleotides outside the gene matches: 3. The full variable domain, in which reference TRBV9 and TRBJ1-1 provide the parts outside the CDR3, is DSGVTQTPKHLITATGQRVTLRCSPRSGDLSVYWYQQSLDQGLQFLIQYYNGEERAKGNILERFSAQQFPDLHSELNLSSLELGDSALYFCASSRTGDTEAFFGQGTRLTVV.

Here the CDR3 reads CASSSAYRTGRTDGYTF. The DNA of the CDR3 is TGCGCCAGCAGCTCTGCGTATCGGACAGGGCGAACAGATGGCTACACCTTC. The chain links TRBV5-1 to TRBJ1-2; 8 bases are a match to TRBD1. The germline gives CDR1 SGHRS, CDR2 YFSETQ. The CDR3 is 17 amino acids. Trimming at V came to 3 bases and at J to 6 bases, leaving 16 bases not matched to a gene.

The J gene is TRBJ2-1, the V gene TRBV2; 8 bases map to TRBD2. The length of the CDR3 is 15 residues. The V and J ends lost 2 bases and 8 bases, in that order; junction bases with no gene match: 8. Germline V gene sequence: CDR1 SNHLY, CDR2 FYNNEI. CDR3 sequence reads: CASSESGGANDEQFF. The CDR3 region has the DNA TGTGCCAGCAGTGAATCGGGGGGGGCAAATGATGAGCAGTTCTTC.

This clone was picked up one time. J is TRBJ2-1 and V is TRBV6-4, with D maybe TRBD2 (6 bases). Trimming cost V 4 bases and J 4 bases, with 14 bases left between them. The CDR3 length is 15 residues. Looked up from germline, CDR1 is MRHNA and CDR2 is SNTAGT. DNA for the CDR3: TGTGCCAGCAGTGCAGGGTCGGGGGTTTACAATGAGCAGTTCTTC. It specifies CASSAGSGVYNEQFF.

This chain joins TRBV4-2 and TRBJ2-7; 8 bases match TRBD1. Germline lookup yields CDR1 LGHNA and CDR2 YNFKEQ. The V gene end was trimmed by 0 bases and the J gene end by 5 bases; junction bases not matched to a gene: 6. The CDR3 has 15 residues. CDR3: CASSQDRTGWNEQYF. Here the CDR3 DNA reads TGTGCCAGCAGCCAAGATCGGACAGGGTGGAACGAGCAGTACTTC.

This chain joins TRBV5-4 and TRBJ1-5; D unclear. Trimming took off 0 bases at V and 4 bases at J, with 8 bases between the two ends. This CDR3 comprises 14 residues. Germline V gene lookup returns CDR1 SGHNT and CDR2 YYREEE (reference sequence). CDR3 in amino acids: CASSLDQANQPQHF. In nucleotides, the CDR3 is TGTGCCAGCAGCTTGGACCAGGCTAATCAGCCCCAGCATTTT.

This clone turned up a few times. This chain links TRBV18 with TRBJ1-5, with TRBD1 identical over 7 bases. The CDR3 sequence is 14 residues long. Trimming cost V 6 bases and J 6 bases; bases outside gene matches: 8. Per germline, CDR1 KGHSH and CDR2 LQKENI. The CDR3 DNA follows: TGTGCCAGCTCCTCCCAGGGGGGCAGTCAGCCCCAGCATTTT. It translates to CASSSQGGSQPQHF. The entire variable domain, with the rest obtained from reference TRBV18 and TRBJ1-5, is as follows: NAGVMQNPRHLVRRRGQEARLRCSPMKGHSHVYWYRQLPEEGLKFMVYLQKENIIDESGMPKERFSAEFPKEGPSILRIQQVVRGDSAAYFCASSSQGGSQPQHFGDGTRLSIL.

The chain links TRBV6-5 to TRBJ1-1, with 8 bases lining up with TRBD1. The CDR3 has 15 amino acids. Germline V gene sequence: CDR1 MNHEY, CDR2 SVGAGI. Trimming removed 7 bases from V and 0 bases from J; junction bases left unmatched: 7. CDR3 nucleotides: TGTGCCAGCACGCCAGGGGGCGGGTTGAACACTGAAGCTTTCTTT. Translating gives CASTPGGGLNTEAFF.

The chain recombines TRBV11-3 with TRBJ2-3; 7 bases are a match to TRBD2. With V trimmed by 4 bases and J by 0 bases, 10 bases remained unmatched. Germline V gene sequence: CDR1 SGHNT, CDR2 YENEEA. This CDR3 is built from 17 residues. CDR3 nucleotides: TGTGCCAGCAGCTCATCCCCCGCTAGCGGTAGCACAGATACGCAGTATTTT. Translated, it gives CASSSSPASGSTDTQYF.

The genes are TRBV15 and TRBJ2-7; D may be TRBD2 (7 bases). The V gene lost 5 bases and the J gene lost 7 bases, with 18 bases spanning the gap. The length of the CDR3 is 14 residues. From germline, CDR1 is LNHNV and CDR2 YYDKDF (reference sequence). CDR3 nucleotide sequence: TGTGCCACCAGCGCGGGGGACACACTGGGGGAGCAGTACTTC. Protein sequence: CATSAGDTLGEQYF.

The chain carries TRBV4-1 and TRBJ1-5; D is unresolved. CDR1 is MGHRA, CDR2 YSYEKL, per germline. V lost 0 bases, J lost 6 bases, and 15 bases lay in between. CDR3 length: 16 residues. DNA of the CDR3: TGCGCCAGCAGCCAAGACCTGAAGAGGTACGGTCAGCCCCAGCATTTT. It translates to CASSQDLKRYGQPQHF.